The 28 T cell receptor beta chains presented below share a single source sample, sequenced in a study of radiotherapy plus CTLA-4 blockade in lung cancer. Repertoires were generated with immunoSEQ multiplex PCR, while TCRdb's copy carries only in-frame clones and drops some. The sample consists of roughly 86,000 clones, around four fifths of them appearing once. The input for sequencing was peripheral blood, taken from a patient treated with radiotherapy plus ipilimumab. These receptor sequences come from a human donor with non-small cell lung cancer who had stable disease on radiotherapy plus ipilimumab.

The chain uses TRBV18 and TRBJ1-5; TRBD1 is a possible D gene (5 bases). The CDR3 loop spans 14 amino acids. The germline V gene has CDR1 KGHSH and CDR2 LQKENI. Trimming took off 8 bases at V and 7 bases at J, with 18 bases between the two ends. The CDR3 sequence: CASSPAQGTQPQHF. CDR3 bases: TGTGCCAGCAGTCCGGCCCAGGGTACACAGCCCCAGCATTTT.

This clone was observed a single time. The J gene is TRBJ2-3, the V gene TRBV7-9, with TRBD2 matching 10 bases. Germline trimming cut 2 bases from V and 2 bases from J; bases unmatched to any gene: 4. Germline CDR1 and CDR2: SEHNR and FQNEAQ (reference sequence). The CDR3 is made up of 16 amino acids. The CDR3 bases are TGTGCCAGCAGCTTAATAGCGGGGGGTATCACAGATACGCAGTATTTT. It yields the protein CASSLIAGGITDTQYF.

V is TRBV10-3 and J is TRBJ1-1; D is unresolved. CDR1 and CDR2 from the germline V gene are ENHRY and SYGVKD. There are 15 residues in the CDR3. Trimming left V 11 bases short and J 3 bases short, with 22 bases between. CDR3 sequence reads: CASRSGPGRDTEAFF. Written as DNA, the CDR3 is TGTGCCTCCAGGTCCGGGCCCGGTAGGGACACTGAAGCTTTCTTT.

This clone was detected a few times. The chain is built from TRBV5-6 and TRBJ1-2; perhaps TRBD1 as D (5 bases). CDR1 SGHDT and CDR2 YYEEEE come from the germline V gene. Trimming left V 4 bases short and J 3 bases short, with 22 bases between. The CDR3 sequence is 17 residues long. The CDR3 here is CASSPPRRRGGYYGYTF. The CDR3 nucleotides are TGTGCCAGCAGCCCCCCCCGACGTCGCGGGGGTTACTATGGCTACACCTTC.

As concerns this clone: In the same sample, other DNA sequences code for this CDR3. CDR3 protein: CASSLADYEQYF. The CDR3 DNA follows: TGTGCCAGCAGCTTAGCCGACTACGAGCAGTACTTC. The rearrangement uses TRBV7-9 and TRBJ2-7; D call uncertain. The V and J ends lost 0 bases and 3 bases respectively, with 3 bases between them. Germline values: CDR1 SEHNR, CDR2 FQNEAQ (reference sequence). The CDR3 consists of 12 residues.

The CDR3: CASKGQGSEKLFF. Written as DNA, the CDR3 is TGTGCCAGCAAGGGACAGGGGAGTGAAAAACTGTTTTTT. This chain links TRBV28 with TRBJ1-4, with 10 bases fitting TRBD1. Germline V CDR1 and CDR2: MDHEN, SYDVKM. The CDR3 is 13 amino acids. Trimming at V came to 7 bases and at J to 7 bases, leaving 3 bases not matched to a gene.

V gene TRBV20-1 combines with J gene TRBJ1-2, with D unclear. Germline V CDR1 and CDR2: DFQATT, SNEGSKA (reference sequence). Trimming left V 3 bases short and J 8 bases short, with 10 bases between. CDR3 length equals 11 residues. The CDR3, as DNA: TGCAGTGCTAGTCCAGCAAGGGGCTACACCTTC. This encodes CSASPARGYTF.

This sequence joins TRBV6-5 and TRBJ2-7; D remains ambiguous. The germline gives CDR1 MNHEY, CDR2 SVGAGI. V shed 7 bases and J shed 1 base, with 11 bases lying between them. This CDR3 is 13 amino acids long. CDR3 region: CASTPDGSYEQYF. DNA of the CDR3: TGTGCCAGCACCCCCGACGGATCCTACGAGCAGTACTTC.

The genes are TRBV10-3 and TRBJ1-1; tentative D call: TRBD1 (5 bases). This CDR3 is 13 amino acids long. In germline, CDR1 is ENHRY, CDR2 SYGVKD. The V end lost 6 bases, the J end lost 1 base, and 9 bases lay between the germline ends. The CDR3 protein is CAIRGTGNTEAFF. The DNA of the CDR3 is TGTGCCATCAGGGGGACGGGGAACACTGAAGCTTTCTTT.

The CDR3 loop reads CASSIQGKESPLHF. The CDR3 DNA is TGTGCCAGTAGTATACAGGGGAAGGAATCACCCCTCCACTTT. The rearrangement links TRBV19 to TRBJ1-6; a possible D gene is TRBD1 (6 bases). Trimming took off 2 bases at V and 10 bases at J, with 12 bases between the two ends. The CDR3 covers 14 residues. The germline CDR1 and CDR2 sequences are LNHDA and SQIVND (reference sequence).

V is TRBV11-3 and J is TRBJ2-7; D is unclear. CDR1 and CDR2 (germline): SGHNT, YENEEA. The length of the CDR3 is 13 residues. V lost 3 bases to trimming and J lost 3 bases, with 9 bases between them. CDR3 sequence (DNA): TGTGCCAGCAGCTTCGGCTACCTCTACGAGCAGTACTTC. Protein sequence: CASSFGYLYEQYF.

The rearrangement uses TRBV2 and TRBJ2-2, with 7 bases that match TRBD2. CDR1 SNHLY and CDR2 FYNNEI come from the germline V gene. This CDR3 has 15 amino acids. V lost 6 bases to trimming and J lost 7 bases; unmatched junction nucleotides: 11. Written as DNA, the CDR3 is TGTGCCAGCAGACCCTTGGCGGGAGCCGGCGGGGAGCTGTTTTTT. Protein: CASRPLAGAGGELFF. Full variable domain (rest looked up from reference TRBV2 and TRBJ2-2): EPEVTQTPSHQVTQMGQEVILRCVPISNHLYFYWYRQILGQKVEFLVSFYNNEISEKSEIFDDQFSVERPDGSNFTLKIRSTKLEDSAMYFCASRPLAGAGGELFFGEGSRLTVL.

This chain uses TRBV19 with TRBJ1-5; D is unresolved. This CDR3 region has 15 residues. Germline loops: CDR1 LNHDA, CDR2 SQIVND (reference sequence). Trimming took off 7 bases at V and 2 bases at J, with 15 bases between the two ends. The CDR3 DNA reads as TGTGCCAGTACGCTCCTTCAGGCAGGCAATCAGCCCCAGCATTTT. Its translation is CASTLLQAGNQPQHF.

V is TRBV7-9 and J is TRBJ1-5; possible D gene TRBD1, 5 bases. The CDR3 has 16 amino acids. The V and J ends lost 6 bases and 2 bases respectively, with 17 bases between them. Germline V CDR1 and CDR2: SEHNR, FQNEAQ (reference sequence). CDR3 bases: TGTGCCAGCAGTAGGGACGGCACCATGGGCAATCAGCCCCAGCATTTT. Amino acid sequence: CASSRDGTMGNQPQHF. The full variable domain, in which reference TRBV7-9 and TRBJ1-5 provide the parts outside the CDR3, is DTGVSQNPRHKITKRGQNVTFRCDPISEHNRLYWYRQTLGQGPEFLTYFQNEAQLEKSRLLSDRFSAERPKGSFSTLEIQRTEQGDSAMYLCASSRDGTMGNQPQHFGDGTRLSIL.

The V and J genes are TRBV23-1 and TRBJ2-7; D is perhaps TRBD1 (7 bases). TRBV23-1 is annotated as an ORF whose role is uncertain. The length of the CDR3 is 16 residues. V lost 3 bases to trimming and J lost 0 bases, with 15 bases between them. CDR3 in amino acids: CASSQPDRDSSYEQYF. CDR3 sequence (DNA): TGCGCCAGCAGTCAGCCCGACAGGGACTCCTCCTACGAGCAGTACTTC.

This chain links TRBV28 with TRBJ1-5; D unclear. CDR1 is MDHEN and CDR2 is SYDVKM in the germline V gene. Trimming cost V 3 bases and J 0 bases, with 9 bases left between them. The CDR3 loop spans 15 amino acids. The CDR3 loop is CASSFRGNSNQPQHF. In nucleotides, the CDR3 is TGTGCCAGCAGTTTTCGTGGAAATAGCAATCAGCCCCAGCATTTT.

This clone was counted a few times. The chain couples TRBV5-1 to TRBJ2-7; 8 nucleotides agree with TRBD1. The CDR3 spans 16 residues. V shed 3 bases, J shed 2 bases, and the junction held 10 bases outside the gene matches. Germline V gene sequence: CDR1 SGHRS, CDR2 YFSETQ. CDR3 nucleotide sequence: TGCGCCAGCAGCTGGAGAACAGGGGGTGTCCCCTACGAGCAGTACTTC. It encodes CASSWRTGGVPYEQYF.

The chain's CDR3 is CATSRDRTGGETQYF. The CDR3 nucleotides are TGTGCCACCAGCAGAGATCGGACAGGGGGCGAGACCCAGTACTTC. The gene calls are TRBV15 and TRBJ2-5, with TRBD1 matching 11 bases. Trimming removed 0 bases from V and 5 bases from J; junction bases left unmatched: 2. This CDR3 is built from 15 residues. Germline-derived CDR1 and CDR2 are LNHNV and YYDKDF (reference sequence).

The chain joins TRBV19 to TRBJ2-3; TRBD2 matches at 9 bases. CDR1 is LNHDA and CDR2 is SQIVND in the germline V gene (reference sequence). V lost 2 bases to trimming and J lost 3 bases; unmatched junction nucleotides: 6. The CDR3 loop spans 16 amino acids. The CDR3 region has the DNA TGTGCCAGTAGTATAAATAGCGGGAGCGGAACAGATACGCAGTATTTT. Protein product: CASSINSGSGTDTQYF.

This clone was seen a few times. The rearrangement uses TRBV6-6 and TRBJ2-3; D is unclear. Germline lookup yields CDR1 MNHNY and CDR2 SVGAGI (reference sequence). V lost 7 bases to trimming and J lost 1 base, with 9 bases between them. The CDR3 loop spans 13 amino acids. The CDR3 sequence: CASNARGTDTQYF. In DNA, the CDR3 is TGTGCCAGCAACGCCCGGGGCACAGATACGCAGTATTTT.

This sequence joins TRBV6-5 and TRBJ1-3; TRBD1 is a possible D gene (5 bases). The V end was cut by 6 bases, the J end by 0 bases, with 12 bases between. This CDR3 comprises 15 residues. Germline loops: CDR1 MNHEY, CDR2 SVGAGI. DNA for the CDR3: TGTGCCAGCAGCCCCGACAGATACTCTGGAAACACCATATATTTT. This encodes CASSPDRYSGNTIYF.

CDR3 loop: CASRPGLAGGRAIEQFF. The CDR3 DNA sequence: TGTGCCAGCAGGCCGGGACTAGCGGGGGGCCGGGCGATTGAGCAGTTCTTC. The V and J genes are TRBV27 and TRBJ2-1; 15 bases fit TRBD2. Per the germline V gene, CDR1 is MNHEY and CDR2 is SMNVEV (reference sequence). The CDR3 spans 17 residues. V trimming: 6 bases; J trimming: 9 bases; junction bases outside the gene matches: 12.

The gene calls are TRBV7-9 and TRBJ2-5, with D tentatively TRBD1 or TRBD2 (5 bases each). V was clipped by 4 bases and J by 3 bases, with 12 bases between them. Germline V gene lookup returns CDR1 SEHNR and CDR2 FQNEAQ (reference sequence). The CDR3 is 14 amino acids. The CDR3 loop reads CASSSIGTEETQYF. CDR3 bases: TGTGCCAGCAGCTCCATCGGGACGGAAGAGACCCAGTACTTC.

The chain employs TRBV9 and TRBJ2-4; the D is unclear. V was cut by 0 bases and J by 0 bases, with 7 bases left in between. This CDR3 contains 15 residues. Germline lookup yields CDR1 SGDLS and CDR2 YYNGEE. CDR3 loop: CASSVVPEAKNIQYF. The CDR3 DNA reads as TGTGCCAGCAGCGTAGTCCCCGAAGCCAAAAACATTCAGTACTTC.

This sequence joins TRBV30 and TRBJ1-6; perhaps TRBD1 as D (6 bases). The CDR3 has 15 residues. Germline assignment: CDR1 GTSNPN and CDR2 SVGIG (reference sequence). V lost 0 bases to trimming and J lost 9 bases, with 15 bases between them. DNA for the CDR3: TGTGCCTGGAGTGTTCAGGGGCTCGAGACTTCACCCCTCCACTTT. Encoded protein: CAWSVQGLETSPLHF.

This chain links TRBV6-1 with TRBJ1-3, with 8 bases identical to TRBD1. The CDR3 consists of 15 residues. The germline CDR1 and CDR2 sequences are MNHNS and SASEGT. V was pared by 6 bases and J by 5 bases, with 9 bases of the junction left unmatched. The CDR3 DNA is TGTGCCAGCAGATTCCAGGGGGCTTTACGAAACACCATATATTTT. Translating it yields CASRFQGALRNTIYF.

This clone was observed a single time. V gene TRBV25-1 combines with J gene TRBJ2-1, with 7 bases that match TRBD2. V gave up 4 bases and J gave up 2 bases; unmatched junction bases: 8. CDR1 and CDR2 (germline): MGHDK, SYGVNS. This CDR3 has 16 residues. This CDR3 reads CASSGWTRGTYNEQFF. The CDR3 region has the DNA TGTGCCAGCAGTGGTTGGACTAGGGGTACCTACAATGAGCAGTTCTTC.

The chain combines TRBV6-5 with TRBJ1-5, with TRBD1 matching 9 bases. Germline V gene data show CDR1 as MNHEY and CDR2 as SVGAGI. With 5 bases clipped from V and 4 bases from J, the junction kept 6 bases outside the gene matches. This CDR3 contains 15 residues. CDR3 region: CASSTDRGKNQPQHF. CDR3 coding DNA: TGTGCCAGCAGTACCGACAGGGGGAAAAATCAGCCCCAGCATTTT.